This TCR beta chain was sequenced in a study of T cell changes during pregnancy in multiple sclerosis. Germline-derived CDR1 and CDR2 are SGHAT and FQNNGV. Trimming cost V 5 bases and J 4 bases; bases outside gene matches: 7. CDR3 size: 15 residues. Profiling relied on immunoSEQ multiplex PCR, and the TCRdb table lists in-frame clones only, not all of them. This table has around 58,000 clones, 75% to 95% appearing once. V is TRBV11-2 and J is TRBJ2-5; TRBD1 agrees at 10 bases. The TCR was taken from a female donor with multiple sclerosis, enrolled in a pregnancy study. The sample was peripheral blood, taken before pregnancy. CDR3 loop: CASSPGQGVRETQYF. CDR3 in DNA: TGTGCCAGCAGCCCCGGACAGGGGGTCCGAGAGACCCAGTACTTC. The complete variable domain, with remaining parts taken from reference TRBV11-2 and TRBJ2-5, reads EAGVAQSPRYKIIEKRQSVAFWCNPISGHATLYWYQQILGQGPKLLIQFQNNGVVDDSQLPKDRFSAERLKGVDSTLKIQPAKLEDSAVYLCASSPGQGVRETQYFGPGTRLLVL.